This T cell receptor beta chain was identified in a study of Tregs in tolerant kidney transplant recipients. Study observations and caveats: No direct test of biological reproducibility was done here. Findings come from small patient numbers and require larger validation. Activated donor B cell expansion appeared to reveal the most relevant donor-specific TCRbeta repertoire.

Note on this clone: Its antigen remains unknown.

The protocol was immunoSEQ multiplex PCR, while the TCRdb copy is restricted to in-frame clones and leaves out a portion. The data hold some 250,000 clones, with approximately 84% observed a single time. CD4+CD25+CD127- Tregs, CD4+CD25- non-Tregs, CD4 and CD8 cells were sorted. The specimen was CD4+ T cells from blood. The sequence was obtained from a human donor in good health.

The CDR3 sequence: CASSPSRSSSYNEQFF. CDR3 bases: TGTGCCAGCAGCCCTAGTCGTAGCAGCTCCTACAATGAGCAGTTCTTC. The chain joins TRBV7-9 to TRBJ2-1; D unclear. V lost 5 bases to trimming and J lost 0 bases, with 14 bases between them. This CDR3 region has 16 residues. From germline, CDR1 is SEHNR and CDR2 FQNEAQ (reference sequence).